The clone carrying this T cell receptor (beta chain) was seen just once. The CDR3 totals 15 residues. V was pared by 5 bases and J by 2 bases, with 4 bases of the junction left unmatched. CDR1 and CDR2 from the germline V gene are WNHNN and SYGVQD (reference sequence). This sample was included in a study of control samples from healthy donors and cancer patients. The table came from immunoSEQ multiplex PCR; TCRdb's copy has only in-frame clones and leaves some out. The sample contains under 150,000 clones, approximately 88% of which appear only once. The source of this sequence is a man aged 35-49 years in good health. The sample taken for sequencing was blood. The V call is TRBV10-1, the J call TRBJ2-7; 12 bases fit TRBD2. The CDR3 DNA reads as TGCGCCAGCAGTTCCCGGACTAGCGGGGCCTACGAGCAGTACTTC. Translating gives CASSSRTSGAYEQYF.